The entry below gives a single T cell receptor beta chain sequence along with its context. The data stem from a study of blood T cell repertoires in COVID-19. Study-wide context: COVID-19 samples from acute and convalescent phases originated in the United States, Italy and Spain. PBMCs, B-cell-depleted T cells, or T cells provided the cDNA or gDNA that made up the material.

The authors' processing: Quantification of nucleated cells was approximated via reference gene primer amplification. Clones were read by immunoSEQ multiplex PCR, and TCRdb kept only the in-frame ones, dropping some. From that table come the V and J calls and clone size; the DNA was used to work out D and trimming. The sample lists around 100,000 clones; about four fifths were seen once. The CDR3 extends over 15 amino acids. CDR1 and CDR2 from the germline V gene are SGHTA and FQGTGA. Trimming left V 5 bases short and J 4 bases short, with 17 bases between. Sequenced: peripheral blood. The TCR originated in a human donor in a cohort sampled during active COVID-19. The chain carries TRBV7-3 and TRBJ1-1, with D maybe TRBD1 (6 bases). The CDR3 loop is CASSRSGGAGTEAFF. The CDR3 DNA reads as TGTGCCAGCAGCCGTTCTGGGGGGGCAGGCACTGAAGCTTTCTTT.